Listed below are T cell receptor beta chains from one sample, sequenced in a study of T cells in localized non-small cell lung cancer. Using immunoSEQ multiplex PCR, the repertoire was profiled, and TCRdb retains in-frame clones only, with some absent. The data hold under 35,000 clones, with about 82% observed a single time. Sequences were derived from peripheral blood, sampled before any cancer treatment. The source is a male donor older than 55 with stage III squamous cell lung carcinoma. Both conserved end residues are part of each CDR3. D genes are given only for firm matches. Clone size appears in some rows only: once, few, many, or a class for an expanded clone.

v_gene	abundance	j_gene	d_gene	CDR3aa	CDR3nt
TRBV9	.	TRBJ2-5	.	CASSGSRPRETQYF	TGTGCCAGCAGCGGATCACGCCCGAGGGAGACCCAGTACTTC
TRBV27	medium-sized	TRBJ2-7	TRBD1	CASSLSGQGKAYEQYF	TGTGCCAGCAGTTTATCTGGACAGGGAAAAGCCTACGAGCAGTACTTC
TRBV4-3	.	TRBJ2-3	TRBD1	CASSRLGTGTSTDTQYF	TGCGCCAGCAGCCGCCTCGGGACAGGGACTAGCACAGATACGCAGTATTTT
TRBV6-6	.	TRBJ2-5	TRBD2	CASSFERGRGTQYF	TGTGCCAGCAGTTTCGAGCGGGGGAGGGGGACCCAGTACTTC
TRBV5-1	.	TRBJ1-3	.	CASSLEGVSSGNTIYF	TGCGCCAGCAGCTTGGAAGGAGTCAGCTCTGGAAACACCATATATTTT
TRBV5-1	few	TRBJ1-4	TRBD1	CASSLVRGLNEKLFF	TGCGCCAGCAGCTTAGTCAGGGGGCTTAATGAAAAACTGTTTTTT
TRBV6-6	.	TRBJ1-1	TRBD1	CASSYAGGTEAFF	TGTGCCAGCAGTTACGCAGGGGGCACTGAAGCTTTCTTT
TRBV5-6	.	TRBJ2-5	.	CASSLQETQYF	TGTGCCAGCAGCTTACAAGAGACCCAGTACTTC
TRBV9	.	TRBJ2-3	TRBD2	CASSVEAGGPSDTQYF	TGTGCCAGCAGCGTAGAGGCGGGGGGGCCGTCAGATACGCAGTATTTT
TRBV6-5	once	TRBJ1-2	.	CASRRPSDSSRGYTF	TGTGCCAGCAGACGACCCTCTGACAGCTCCCGGGGCTACACCTTC
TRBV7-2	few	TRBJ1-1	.	CASSLGPQDTEAFF	TGTGCCAGCAGCTTAGGACCCCAGGACACTGAAGCTTTCTTT
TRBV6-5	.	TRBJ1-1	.	CASSSRWTMGTEAFF	TGTGCCAGCAGTTCCCGTTGGACGATGGGCACTGAAGCTTTCTTT
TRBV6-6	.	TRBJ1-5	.	CASSYSTHQPQHF	TGTGCCAGCAGTTACTCGACCCATCAGCCCCAGCATTTT
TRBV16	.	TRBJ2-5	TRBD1	CASSQKWAAGTGPEETQYF	TGTGCCAGCAGCCAAAAGTGGGCCGCCGGGACAGGCCCCGAAGAGACCCAGTACTTC
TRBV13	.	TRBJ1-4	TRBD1	CASSFRDRAPKLFF	TGTGCCAGCAGCTTCCGGGACAGGGCCCCAAAACTGTTTTTT
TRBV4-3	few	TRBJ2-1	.	CASSQDFGGVFGNEQFF	TGCGCCAGCAGCCAAGATTTTGGGGGAGTTTTTGGGAATGAGCAGTTCTTC
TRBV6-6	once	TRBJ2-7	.	CASSERSGPYEQYF	TGTGCCAGCTCGGAGAGAAGCGGACCCTACGAGCAGTACTTC
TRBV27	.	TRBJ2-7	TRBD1	CASSTAGQGYEQYF	TGTGCCAGCAGTACGGCGGGACAGGGGTACGAGCAGTACTTC
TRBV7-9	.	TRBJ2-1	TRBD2	CASSFGSGSNEQFF	TGTGCCAGCAGCTTCGGTAGCGGGAGCAATGAGCAGTTCTTC